A single T cell receptor (beta chain) is shown here with its context. This specimen comes from a study of shared clonotypes between healthy human individuals. V was pared by 0 bases and J by 9 bases, with 5 bases of the junction left unmatched. Germline CDR1 is MNHNS and CDR2 is SASEGT. This CDR3 contains 14 residues. The material for each subset, its genomic DNA, was split evenly across several immunoSEQ plates. Sequenced by immunoSEQ multiplex PCR; TCRdb stores in-frame clones only, minus some. The sample has hundreds of thousands of clones; roughly 83% are singletons. This TCR was sampled from a woman between 40 and 50 years old in good health. Some clones in this sample may be carry-over from other donors' samples. The V call is TRBV6-1, the J call TRBJ2-1, with 7 nucleotides matching TRBD2. Sequencing was carried out using PBMCs. The CDR3 DNA sequence: TGTGCCAGCAGTGAAGCTTGGACTAGATCTGAGCAGTTCTTC. Translation gives CASSEAWTRSEQFF.